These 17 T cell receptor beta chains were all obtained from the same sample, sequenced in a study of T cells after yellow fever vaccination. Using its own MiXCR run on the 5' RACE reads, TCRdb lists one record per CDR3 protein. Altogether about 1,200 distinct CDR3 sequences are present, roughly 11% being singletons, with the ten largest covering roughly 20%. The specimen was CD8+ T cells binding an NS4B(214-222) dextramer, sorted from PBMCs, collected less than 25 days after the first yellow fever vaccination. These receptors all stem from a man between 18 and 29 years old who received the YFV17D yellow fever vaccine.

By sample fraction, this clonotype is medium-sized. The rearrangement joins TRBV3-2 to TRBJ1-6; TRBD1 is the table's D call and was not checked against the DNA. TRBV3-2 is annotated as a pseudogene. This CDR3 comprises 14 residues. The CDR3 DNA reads TGTGCCAGCAGCCCACGACAGGGGGCAGGGCCCCTCCACTTT. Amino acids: CASSPRQGAGPLHF.

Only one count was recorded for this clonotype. The DNA for the CDR3 is TGTGCCAGCAGCCTCGGGCGCATCGGGGAGCTGTTTTTT. As protein: CASSLGRIGELFF. The rearrangement joins TRBV5-6 to TRBJ2-2; no reliable D call. CDR3 length: 13 residues. The germline V gene has CDR1 SGHDT and CDR2 YYEEEE. Trimming removed 4 bases from V and 7 bases from J, with 11 bases in between.

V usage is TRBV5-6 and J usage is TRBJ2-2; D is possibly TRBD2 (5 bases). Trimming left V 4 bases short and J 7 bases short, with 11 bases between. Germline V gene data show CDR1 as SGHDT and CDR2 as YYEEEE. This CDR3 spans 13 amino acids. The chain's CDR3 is CASSPGVIGELFF. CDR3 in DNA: TGTGCCAGCAGCCCCGGGGTAATCGGGGAGCTGTTTTTT.

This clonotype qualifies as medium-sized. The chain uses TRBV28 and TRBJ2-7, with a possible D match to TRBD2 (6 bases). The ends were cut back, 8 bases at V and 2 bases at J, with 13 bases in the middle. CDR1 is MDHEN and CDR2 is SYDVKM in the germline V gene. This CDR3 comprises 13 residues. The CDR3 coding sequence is TGTGCCAGCGGTGCGGGGCCTGCCTACGAGCAGTACGTC. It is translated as CASGAGPAYEQYV.

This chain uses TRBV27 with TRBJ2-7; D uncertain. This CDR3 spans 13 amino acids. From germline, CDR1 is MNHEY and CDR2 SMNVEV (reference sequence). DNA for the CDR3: TGTGCCAACAGTCCCTCACAGCATTACGAGCAGTACGTC. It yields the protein CANSPSQHYEQYV.

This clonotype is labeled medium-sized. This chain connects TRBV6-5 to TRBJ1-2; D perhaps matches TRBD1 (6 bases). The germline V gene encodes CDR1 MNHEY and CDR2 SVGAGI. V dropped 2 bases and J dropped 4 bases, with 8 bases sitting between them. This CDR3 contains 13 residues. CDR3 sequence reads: CASSYAGAYGYTF. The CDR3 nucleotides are TGTGCCAGCAGTTACGCGGGGGCCTATGGCTACACCTTC.

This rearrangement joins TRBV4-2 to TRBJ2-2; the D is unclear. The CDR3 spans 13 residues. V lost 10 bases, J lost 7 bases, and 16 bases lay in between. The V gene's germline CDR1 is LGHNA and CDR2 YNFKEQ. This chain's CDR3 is CAMGPGRLGELFF. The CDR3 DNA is TGTGCCATGGGCCCCGGGCGACTCGGGGAGCTGTTTTTT.

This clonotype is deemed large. This CDR3 reads CASSPSRTGAYEQYF. The DNA for the CDR3 is TGCGCCAGCAGCCCCTCCCGAACGGGGGCCTACGAGCAGTACTTC. The V and J genes are TRBV4-3 and TRBJ2-7; tentative D call: TRBD2 (6 bases). This CDR3 is 15 amino acids long. The germline CDR1 and CDR2 sequences are LGHNA and YSLEER. V lost 4 bases and J 2 bases, leaving 15 bases between the germline ends.

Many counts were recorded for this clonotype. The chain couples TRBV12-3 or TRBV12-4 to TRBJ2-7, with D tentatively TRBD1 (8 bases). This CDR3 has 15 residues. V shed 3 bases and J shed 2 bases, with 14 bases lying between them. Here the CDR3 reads CASSLGGTGTYEQYF. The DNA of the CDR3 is TGTGCCAGCAGTTTGGGGGGGACAGGCACCTACGAGCAGTACTTC.

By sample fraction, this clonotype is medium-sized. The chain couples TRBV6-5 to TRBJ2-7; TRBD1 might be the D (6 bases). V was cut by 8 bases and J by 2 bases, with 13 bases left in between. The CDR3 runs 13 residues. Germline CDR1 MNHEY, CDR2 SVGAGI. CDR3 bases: TGTGCCAGCGGACCACAGGGAGCCTACGAGCAGTACTTC. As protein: CASGPQGAYEQYF.

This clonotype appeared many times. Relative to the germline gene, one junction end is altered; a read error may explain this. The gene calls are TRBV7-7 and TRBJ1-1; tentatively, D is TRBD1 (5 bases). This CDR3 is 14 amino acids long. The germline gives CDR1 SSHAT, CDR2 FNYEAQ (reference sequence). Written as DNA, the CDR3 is TGTGCTAGCAGCTTAAAGGGGCTGAACACTGAAGCTTTCTTT. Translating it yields CASSLKGLNTEAFF.

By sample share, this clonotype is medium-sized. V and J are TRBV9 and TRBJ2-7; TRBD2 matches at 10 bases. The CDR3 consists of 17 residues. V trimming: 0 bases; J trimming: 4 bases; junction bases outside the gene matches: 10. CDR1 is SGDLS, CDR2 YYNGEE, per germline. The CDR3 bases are TGTGCCAGCAGCGTAGGTGGGGCTAGCGGGGGACCTTACGAGCAGTACTTC. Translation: CASSVGGASGGPYEQYF. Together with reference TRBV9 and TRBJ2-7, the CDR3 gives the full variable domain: DSGVTQTPKHLITATGQRVTLRCSPRSGDLSVYWYQQSLDQGLQFLIQYYNGEERAKGNILERFSAQQFPDLHSELNLSSLELGDSALYFCASSVGGASGGPYEQYFGPGTRLTVT.

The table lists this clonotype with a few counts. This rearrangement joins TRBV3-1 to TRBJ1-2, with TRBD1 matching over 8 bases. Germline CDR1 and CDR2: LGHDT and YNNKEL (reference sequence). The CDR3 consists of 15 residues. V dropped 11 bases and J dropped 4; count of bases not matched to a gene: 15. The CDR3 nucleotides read TGTGCCTGCTGCCCGACCGGGACAGGCGCCTATGGCTACACCTTC. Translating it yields CACCPTGTGAYGYTF.

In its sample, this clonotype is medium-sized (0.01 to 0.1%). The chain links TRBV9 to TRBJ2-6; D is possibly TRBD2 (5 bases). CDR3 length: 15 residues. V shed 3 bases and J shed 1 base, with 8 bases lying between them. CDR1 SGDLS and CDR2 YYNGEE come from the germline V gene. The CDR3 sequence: CASSDGVSGANVLTF. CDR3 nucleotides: TGTGCCAGCAGCGACGGGGTTTCTGGGGCCAACGTCCTGACTTTC.

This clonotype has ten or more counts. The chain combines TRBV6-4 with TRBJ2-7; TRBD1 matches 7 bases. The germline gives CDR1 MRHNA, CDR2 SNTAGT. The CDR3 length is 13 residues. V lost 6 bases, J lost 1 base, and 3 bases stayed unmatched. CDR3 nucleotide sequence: TGTGCCAGCAGCGGACAGGAGTCCTACGAGCAGTACTTC. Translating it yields CASSGQESYEQYF.

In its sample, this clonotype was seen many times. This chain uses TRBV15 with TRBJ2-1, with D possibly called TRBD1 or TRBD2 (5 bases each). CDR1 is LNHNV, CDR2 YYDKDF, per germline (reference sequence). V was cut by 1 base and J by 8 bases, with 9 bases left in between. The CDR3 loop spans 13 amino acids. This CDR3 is CATSRGDGYEQFF. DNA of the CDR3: TGTGCCACCAGCAGAGGGGACGGATATGAGCAGTTCTTC.

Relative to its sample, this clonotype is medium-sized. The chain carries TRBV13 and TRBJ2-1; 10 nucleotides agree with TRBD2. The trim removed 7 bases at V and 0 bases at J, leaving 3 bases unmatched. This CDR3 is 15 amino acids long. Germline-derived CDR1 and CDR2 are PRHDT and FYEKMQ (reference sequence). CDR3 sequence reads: CASTERGGSYNEQFF. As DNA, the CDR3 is TGTGCCAGCACTGAGCGGGGGGGCTCCTACAATGAGCAGTTCTTC.